The T cell receptor beta chain under discussion was sequenced for a study of Ad26.COV2.S vaccination and SARS-CoV-2 variants. For the study at large: COV1001, an Ad26.COV2.S trial, supplied this vaccine-arm donor.

Germline CDR1 and CDR2: SGDLS and YYNGEE. V gave up 3 bases and J gave up 0 bases, with 4 bases separating them. CDR3 size: 14 residues. Here immunoSEQ multiplex PCR was the method, and the copy in TCRdb shows in-frame clones only, minus some. The sample contains about 350,000 clones, roughly 81% of which appear only once. As for treatment: around 19 received Ad26.COV2.S at low or high dose, single or two shots; 5 received placebo; per-sample allocation not given. Day 63 following the first vaccine or placebo injection was when the samples were taken. The origin of this receptor is a person aged 18-60 years who received the Ad26.COV2.S COVID-19 vaccine or a placebo. The chain links TRBV9 to TRBJ1-6; D ambiguous. Sequencing was performed on peripheral blood, taken in a trial of Ad26.COV2.S vaccine versus placebo. CDR3 bases: TGTGCCAGCAGCGAATCCTCCTATAATTCACCCCTCCACTTT. This codes for CASSESSYNSPLHF.